This TCR beta chain was identified in a study of blood T cell repertoires in COVID-19. Background on the study: PBMCs, B-cell-depleted T cells, or T cells provided the cDNA or gDNA that made up the material.

Methods used by the authors: For nucleated cells, counts were estimated from reference gene primer amplification. Produced via immunoSEQ multiplex PCR; TCRdb's table is partial and in-frame only. That table supplies the V and J calls and clone size; D and trimming were determined from the DNA. The repertoire has 170,000 or so clones, roughly 84% of them found once; the top ten carry roughly 7%. Those who participated ranged in age from roughly 18 to 89 years and resided in about 24 US areas. The CDR3 has 17 amino acids. V was clipped by 4 bases and J by 4 bases; unmatched bases: 9. Germline V gene data show CDR1 as SGHDT and CDR2 as YYEEEE.

The TCR was taken from a woman aged 50 to 65 who had recovered from COVID-19. The material sequenced was PBMCs or T cells enriched from blood (not recorded which). The chain couples TRBV5-6 to TRBJ2-2; 11 bases match TRBD2. The CDR3 loop is CASSTGGLAGSTGELFF. CDR3 nucleotide sequence: TGTGCCAGCAGCACGGGTGGACTAGCGGGCTCCACCGGGGAGCTGTTTTTT.